A selection of T cell receptor beta chains follows, all from one sample in a study of cytomegalovirus exposure and HLA in healthy donors. Using immunoSEQ multiplex PCR, the repertoire was profiled, and TCRdb retains in-frame clones only, with some absent. The repertoire includes tens of thousands of clones, 65% to 90% of them detected once, and about 4.3% sits in the top ten. The sequenced material came from PBMCs. The origin of the receptors is a man aged 25-45 years in good health and CMV-seronegative. Each CDR3 is given with its conserved first and last residue. The D gene is left open where the match is weak. The size entry is marked missing in some rows and otherwise reads once, few, many or a size class.

len | j_gene | d_gene | abundance | v_gene | CDR3aa | CDR3nt
14 | TRBJ1-2 | TRBD1 | NA | TRBV7-9 | CASSLDRGISGYTF | TGTGCCAGCAGCTTGGACAGGGGAATCTCTGGCTACACCTTC
14 | TRBJ1-1 | NA | NA | TRBV27 | CASRRRESNTEAFF | TGTGCCAGCAGACGTCGGGAATCGAACACTGAAGCTTTCTTT
14 | TRBJ2-7 | NA | NA | TRBV7-2 | CASSLGGPLYEQYF | TGTGCCAGCAGCTTAGGGGGCCCTTTATACGAGCAGTACTTC
14 | TRBJ2-7 | TRBD2 | NA | TRBV5-6 | CASAGTSGSYEQYF | TGTGCCAGCGCCGGGACTAGCGGCTCCTACGAGCAGTACTTC
18 | TRBJ1-3 | TRBD1 | NA | TRBV12-5 | CASGFRGTGTGAGNTIYF | TGTGCTAGTGGTTTCCGAGGGACCGGGACAGGGGCTGGAAACACCATATATTTT
14 | TRBJ2-1 | NA | NA | TRBV27 | CASSLAGPYNEQFF | TGTGCCAGCAGTTTAGCGGGGCCATACAATGAGCAGTTCTTC
15 | TRBJ1-2 | TRBD1 | NA | TRBV7-2 | CASSPGTGAFYGYTF | TGTGCCAGCAGCCCGGGGACAGGGGCCTTCTATGGCTACACCTTC
12 | TRBJ1-2 | NA | few | TRBV2 | CASGEEHYGYTF | TGTGCCAGCGGAGAGGAGCACTATGGCTACACCTTC
14 | TRBJ2-1 | TRBD1 | NA | TRBV7-2 | CASTLQGAYNEQFF | TGTGCCAGCACCTTACAGGGGGCCTACAATGAGCAGTTCTTC
13 | TRBJ2-1 | NA | NA | TRBV7-3 | CASSLLGDNEQFF | TGTGCCAGCAGCTTATTGGGAGACAATGAGCAGTTCTTC
18 | TRBJ2-6 | TRBD1 | NA | TRBV7-2 | CASRGRRTGFAGANVLTF | TGTGCCAGCAGGGGGCGTAGGACAGGGTTCGCTGGGGCCAACGTCCTGACTTTC
16 | TRBJ2-1 | NA | NA | TRBV4-3 | CASSQGVSGGYNEQFF | TGCGCCAGCAGCCAAGGGGTTAGCGGAGGGTACAATGAGCAGTTCTTC
14 | TRBJ2-5 | TRBD2 | NA | TRBV7-2 | CASSSQAGTETQYF | TGTGCCAGCAGCTCCCAAGCGGGAACCGAGACCCAGTACTTC
17 | TRBJ2-5 | NA | NA | TRBV12-5 | CASGLVLARGLQETQYF | TGTGCTAGTGGTTTGGTACTGGCGCGGGGGCTACAAGAGACCCAGTACTTC
13 | TRBJ2-2 | TRBD2 | NA | TRBV10-2 | CASRWGGTGELFF | TGCGCCAGCCGATGGGGGGGCACCGGGGAGCTGTTTTTT
14 | TRBJ1-6 | TRBD1 | NA | TRBV9 | CASSVGTGASPLHF | TGTGCCAGCAGCGTAGGGACAGGGGCTTCACCCCTCCACTTT
18 | TRBJ2-1 | NA | NA | TRBV7-6 | CASSPPNSGNWFGNEQFF | TGTGCCAGCAGCCCCCCCAATTCGGGGAACTGGTTTGGTAATGAGCAGTTCTTC
14 | TRBJ1-2 | NA | NA | TRBV29-1 | CSVEEHQFNYGYTF | TGCAGCGTTGAAGAGCACCAGTTTAACTATGGCTACACCTTC
13 | TRBJ2-1 | NA | NA | TRBV7-2 | CASSSDSYNEQFF | TGTGCCAGCAGCTCGGACAGCTACAATGAGCAGTTCTTC
14 | TRBJ1-1 | NA | NA | TRBV6-5 | CASSYSSRGTEAFF | TGTGCCAGCAGTTACTCGAGTAGGGGAACTGAAGCTTTCTTT
16 | TRBJ1-1 | NA | NA | TRBV27 | CASSLVGGRMSTEAFF | TGTGCCAGCAGTTTAGTCGGGGGGCGTATGAGCACTGAAGCTTTCTTT
16 | TRBJ2-3 | TRBD2 | NA | TRBV7-9 | CSSSPGPAGRTDTQYF | TGTTCCAGCAGCCCAGGACCAGCGGGACGCACAGATACGCAGTATTTT
11 | TRBJ2-7 | NA | once | TRBV20-1 | CSASGSCEQYF | TGCAGTGCTAGCGGGAGCTGCGAGCAGTACTTC